What follows are 31 T cell receptor beta chains derived from one specimen sequenced in a study of blood T cell repertoires in COVID-19. Repertoires were generated with immunoSEQ multiplex PCR, while TCRdb's copy carries only in-frame clones and drops some. The sample has some 93,000 clones, 80% to 90% seen once. Sequencing was carried out using peripheral blood. The receptor set was obtained from a woman of 80 years or more with acute or convalescent COVID-19.

This clone appeared once. The CDR3 region is CASSLARGAPTYNEQFF. CDR3 sequence (DNA): TGTGCCAGCAGCTTGGCACGTGGGGCCCCGACGTACAATGAGCAGTTCTTC. The chain has TRBV5-4 and TRBJ2-1, with D possibly matching TRBD1 (5 bases). Trimming left V 0 bases short and J 4 bases short, with 17 bases between. The CDR3 contains 17 residues. Germline V CDR1 and CDR2: SGHNT, YYREEE (reference sequence).

V usage is TRBV13 and J usage is TRBJ1-2; possible D gene TRBD1, 5 bases. Germline values: CDR1 PRHDT, CDR2 FYEKMQ (reference sequence). With 0 bases removed from V and 5 bases from J, the gap between germline ends came to 16 bases. The CDR3 consists of 16 residues. The CDR3 bases are TGTGCCAGCAGCTTAGGCCCGCAGGGTGTTGGATATGGCTACACCTTC. Translation: CASSLGPQGVGYGYTF.

This chain uses TRBV15 with TRBJ1-6; 9 bases fit TRBD1. V was pared by 6 bases and J by 7 bases, with 4 bases of the junction left unmatched. Germline CDR1 reads LNHNV; CDR2 reads YYDKDF (reference sequence). The CDR3 sequence is 14 residues long. CDR3: CATRRDRENSPLHF. The CDR3, as DNA: TGTGCCACCAGAAGGGACAGGGAAAATTCACCCCTCCACTTT.

This chain links TRBV7-8 with TRBJ1-1; D not resolved. Looked up from germline, CDR1 is SGHVS and CDR2 is FQNEAQ. The V gene lost 2 bases and the J gene lost 3 bases, with 7 bases spanning the gap. The CDR3 covers 13 residues. CDR3 sequence reads: CASSLMRDTEAFF. The CDR3 nucleotides are TGTGCCAGCAGCTTAATGAGGGACACTGAAGCTTTCTTT.

The J gene is TRBJ2-1, the V gene TRBV5-4; 10 nucleotides line up with TRBD2. The junction had 11 bases not matched to a gene; V was cut back by 4 bases and J by 4 bases. The length of the CDR3 is 17 residues. Looked up from germline, CDR1 is SGHNT and CDR2 is YYREEE (reference sequence). The CDR3 spells CASSPKASGGTYNEQFF. CDR3 nucleotides: TGTGCCAGCAGCCCGAAGGCTAGCGGGGGTACTTACAATGAGCAGTTCTTC.

The chain employs TRBV9 and TRBJ2-1, with TRBD1 matching 9 bases. Trimming at V came to 4 bases and at J to 7 bases, leaving 6 bases not matched to a gene. Germline CDR1 SGDLS, CDR2 YYNGEE. The CDR3 contains 14 residues. The CDR3 sequence is CASSPQGAWNEQFF. CDR3 in DNA: TGTGCCAGCAGCCCACAGGGGGCGTGGAATGAGCAGTTCTTC.

CDR3 protein: CASRAASANYGYTF. The CDR3 coding sequence is TGTGCCAGCAGGGCTGCCTCCGCTAACTATGGCTACACCTTC. The rearrangement links TRBV7-2 to TRBJ1-2; unclear D gene. This CDR3 has 14 amino acids. The germline CDR1 and CDR2 sequences are SGHTA and FQGNSA. V was shortened by 6 bases and J by 0 bases, with 11 bases between the two germline ends.

The chain employs TRBV2 and TRBJ1-2; possibly TRBD1 for D (6 bases). Germline V lookup: CDR1 SNHLY, CDR2 FYNNEI. The CDR3 extends over 13 amino acids. V was trimmed by 7 bases and J by 6 bases, leaving 15 bases between them. The chain's CDR3 is CASTFRGADGYTF. The CDR3 region has the DNA TGTGCCAGCACTTTTCGGGGGGCCGATGGCTACACCTTC.

The chain has TRBV12-3 or TRBV12-4 and TRBJ1-1; no definite D call. The CDR3 runs 13 residues. Trimming removed 3 bases at V and 4 bases at J, with 9 bases between. In nucleotides, the CDR3 is TGTGCCAGCAGTTTCCTTATCGGCACTGAAGCTTTCTTT. This encodes CASSFLIGTEAFF.

In DNA form, the CDR3 reads TGTGCCAGCAGTTTATCAGACAGGGAAGCCTACGAGCAGTACTTC. This encodes CASSLSDREAYEQYF. The J gene is TRBJ2-7, the V gene TRBV28; 7 bases agree with TRBD1. The junction had 5 bases not matched to a gene; V was cut back by 1 base and J by 2 bases. In germline, CDR1 is MDHEN, CDR2 SYDVKM. This CDR3 spans 15 amino acids.

This chain uses TRBV7-2 with TRBJ1-1; D is uncertain. Trimming stripped 1 base from V and 11 bases from J, with 14 bases between. Germline CDR1 and CDR2: SGHTA and FQGNSA. CDR3 length equals 13 residues. CDR3 DNA sequence: TGTGCCAGCAGCTTAGTAGCGCTGGGGAGGGCTTTCTTT. Protein product: CASSLVALGRAFF.

This chain connects TRBV2 to TRBJ1-5; possibly TRBD1 for D (5 bases). The CDR3 has 15 residues. CDR1 and CDR2 (germline): SNHLY, FYNNEI. Trimming pared 6 bases from V and 0 bases from J, leaving 12 bases between. The CDR3 loop reads CASSADSYSNQPQHF. In nucleotides, the CDR3 is TGTGCCAGCAGCGCAGACAGTTATAGCAATCAGCCCCAGCATTTT.

V is TRBV11-1 and J is TRBJ1-2; 7 nucleotides agree with TRBD1. Germline V gives CDR1 SGHAT, CDR2 FQDESV (reference sequence). V lost 1 base, J lost 4 bases, and 6 bases stayed unmatched. This CDR3 is 15 amino acids long. The CDR3 reads CASSLGVTGSYGYTF. DNA of the CDR3: TGTGCCAGCAGCTTAGGTGTGACAGGGTCCTATGGCTACACCTTC.

The V gene is TRBV28, the J gene TRBJ1-5; D is perhaps TRBD1 (5 bases). The CDR3 runs 17 residues. Germline assignment: CDR1 MDHEN and CDR2 SYDVKM. The germline V and J ends were trimmed by 4 bases and 0 bases, with 16 bases remaining between them. CDR3 residues: CASSSPLGTYSNQPQHF. CDR3 DNA sequence: TGTGCCAGCAGTTCGCCGTTGGGGACTTATAGCAATCAGCCCCAGCATTTT.

The rearrangement joins TRBV5-4 to TRBJ2-7; D is unclear. Looked up from germline, CDR1 is SGHNT and CDR2 is YYREEE (reference sequence). V lost 2 bases, J lost 2 bases, and 8 bases lay in between. This CDR3 has 13 residues. The CDR3, as DNA: TGTGCCAGCAGCTTAGGCGGAACCTACGAGCAGTACTTC. Protein: CASSLGGTYEQYF.

This clone was seen a single time. The chain employs TRBV28 and TRBJ2-2; 7 bases are a match to TRBD2. V gave up 8 bases and J gave up 6 bases; unmatched junction bases: 6. Germline assignment: CDR1 MDHEN and CDR2 SYDVKM. This CDR3 contains 13 residues. In DNA form, the CDR3 reads TGTGCCAGCGCGGGGGAGAGGGCCGGGGAGCTGTTTTTT. Translating it yields CASAGERAGELFF.

This chain uses TRBV21-1 with TRBJ2-2; no DNA check was done on the table's D call, TRBD1. TRBV21-1 is deemed a pseudogene. CDR3 length: 16 amino acids. The CDR3 coding sequence is TGTGCCAGCAGCCTGCCAGGGGGCGGTAGGACCGGGGAGCTGTTTTTT. Amino acid sequence: CASSLPGGGRTGELFF.

The V and J genes are TRBV13 and TRBJ2-1; a weak D match, TRBD1 (5 bases). CDR3 length: 13 amino acids. V gave up 5 bases and J gave up 9 bases, with 14 bases separating them. Germline V gene lookup returns CDR1 PRHDT and CDR2 FYEKMQ (reference sequence). DNA of the CDR3: TGTGCCAGCAGCCCCTCCCGTAGGGGTGAGCAGTTCTTC. Its translation: CASSPSRRGEQFF. Looking up the rest from reference TRBV13 and TRBJ2-1 gives the full variable domain: AAGVIQSPRHLIKEKRETATLKCYPIPRHDTVYWYQQGPGQDPQFLISFYEKMQSDKGSIPDRFSAQQFSDYHSELNMSSLELGDSALYFCASSPSRRGEQFFGPGTRLTVL.

The V gene is TRBV11-3, the J gene TRBJ1-3; D possibly corresponds to TRBD1 (5 bases). V lost 1 base, J lost 3 bases, and 10 bases lay in between. Looked up from germline, CDR1 is SGHNT and CDR2 is YENEEA. This CDR3 region has 15 residues. The CDR3 nucleotides read TGTGCCAGCAGCTTAGGCGGCAGGGATGGAAACACCATATATTTT. Translation: CASSLGGRDGNTIYF. The whole variable domain, filled in from reference TRBV11-3 and TRBJ1-3, reads EAGVVQSPRYKIIEKKQPVAFWCNPISGHNTLYWYLQNLGQGPELLIRYENEEAVDDSQLPKDRFSAERLKGVDSTLKIQPAELGDSAVYLCASSLGGRDGNTIYFGEGSWLTVV.

The chain couples TRBV28 to TRBJ1-2; D may be TRBD1 (5 bases). Germline CDR1 reads MDHEN; CDR2 reads SYDVKM. The CDR3 is made up of 14 amino acids. V lost 6 bases and J 5 bases, leaving 16 bases between the germline ends. Here the CDR3 DNA reads TGTGCCAGCAGCCCTTCCGGGGGTGGGTATGGCTACACCTTC. Amino acids: CASSPSGGGYGYTF.

This clone was counted a few times. The J gene is TRBJ1-2, the V gene TRBV6-5; 8 nucleotides match TRBD1. Germline CDR1 and CDR2: MNHEY and SVGAGI. The CDR3 length is 14 residues. Trimming took 5 bases from V and 5 from J; bases not matched to a gene: 7. The CDR3 DNA reads TGTGCCAGCAGTAGGACAGGGAGACTTTATGGCTACACCTTC. It is translated as CASSRTGRLYGYTF.

CDR3 bases: TGTGCCAGCAGCTTCGGGACACAACTTAACACTGAAGCTTTCTTT. Its translation: CASSFGTQLNTEAFF. This sequence joins TRBV5-5 and TRBJ1-1; TRBD1 is a possible D gene (6 bases). The V end was cut by 2 bases, the J end by 2 bases, with 13 bases between. From germline, CDR1 is SGHKS and CDR2 YYEKEE (reference sequence). CDR3 length equals 15 residues.

This clone came up a few times. The chain has TRBV5-6 and TRBJ1-6, with TRBD1 identical over 7 bases. The CDR3 runs 11 residues. The germline V gene has CDR1 SGHDT and CDR2 YYEEEE. V lost 2 bases to trimming and J lost 16 bases; unmatched junction nucleotides: 3. CDR3 sequence reads: CASSLDRELHF. For the CDR3, the DNA is TGTGCCAGCAGCTTAGACAGGGAACTCCACTTT.

The V gene is TRBV3-1 (or the pseudogene TRBV3-2), the J gene TRBJ2-3; TRBD2 matches at 7 bases. CDR1 LGHDT and CDR2 YNNKEL come from the germline V gene (reference sequence). The ends lost 3 bases at V and 8 bases at J; junction bases unmatched: 8. The CDR3 has 14 residues. CDR3 region: CASSQGGGPGTQYF. The DNA of the CDR3 is TGTGCCAGCAGCCAGGGCGGGGGTCCGGGTACGCAGTATTTT.

This sequence joins TRBV29-1 and TRBJ2-3; D is ambiguous. V was clipped by 7 bases and J by 6 bases, with 8 bases between them. CDR3 length: 10 residues. Germline V CDR1 and CDR2: SQVTM, ANQGSEA. The CDR3 protein is CSAARDTQYF. CDR3 in DNA: TGCAGCGCGGCCCGGGATACGCAGTATTTT.

The chain joins TRBV2 to TRBJ1-6, with D perhaps TRBD1 (5 bases). The V end was cut by 8 bases, the J end by 5 bases, with 13 bases between. The CDR3 is 14 amino acids. CDR1 is SNHLY, CDR2 FYNNEI, per germline. The CDR3 protein is CASVAGRNNSPLHF. The CDR3, as DNA: TGTGCCAGCGTTGCGGGACGGAATAATTCACCCCTCCACTTT.

The chain employs TRBV15 and TRBJ1-2, with D possibly being TRBD1 (6 bases). The germline V gene encodes CDR1 LNHNV and CDR2 YYDKDF (reference sequence). CDR3 length: 15 residues. V was pared by 1 base and J by 4 bases, with 13 bases between. CDR3 in DNA: TGTGCCACCAGCAGAGGGGGGCTTCAGGCCTATGGCTACACCTTC. Encoded protein: CATSRGGLQAYGYTF.

CDR3: CASSLMEGYGYTF. The CDR3 DNA is TGTGCCAGCAGCTTAATGGAGGGCTATGGCTACACCTTC. The V call is TRBV11-3, the J call TRBJ1-2; the D is unclear. Germline values: CDR1 SGHNT, CDR2 YENEEA. The CDR3 runs 13 residues. Trimming cost V 2 bases and J 4 bases, with 8 bases left between them. Full variable domain (missing parts from reference TRBV11-3 and TRBJ1-2): EAGVVQSPRYKIIEKKQPVAFWCNPISGHNTLYWYLQNLGQGPELLIRYENEEAVDDSQLPKDRFSAERLKGVDSTLKIQPAELGDSAVYLCASSLMEGYGYTFGSGTRLTVV.

This rearrangement joins TRBV6-5 to TRBJ2-7, with TRBD2 identical over 7 bases. This CDR3 contains 15 residues. The germline V gene has CDR1 MNHEY and CDR2 SVGAGI. The ends lost 0 bases at V and 0 bases at J; junction bases unmatched: 2. CDR3 sequence (DNA): TGTGCCAGCAGTTACTCTCGACTAGCCTCCTACGAGCAGTACTTC. Protein: CASSYSRLASYEQYF.

This sequence joins TRBV4-1 and TRBJ1-1; the match to TRBD1 covers 9 bases. Germline CDR1 reads MGHRA; CDR2 reads YSYEKL. The CDR3 contains 15 residues. V dropped 0 bases and J dropped 5; count of bases not matched to a gene: 4. The CDR3 bases are TGCGCCAGCAGCCAAGAAGGGACAGGGCGGACTGAAGCTTTCTTT. It codes for CASSQEGTGRTEAFF.

The chain couples TRBV11-2 to TRBJ2-7; 9 bases fit TRBD1. J gave up 5 bases and V 1 base, and 3 bases lay outside the gene matches. The CDR3 is 14 amino acids. Germline loops: CDR1 SGHAT, CDR2 FQNNGV. The CDR3 DNA sequence: TGTGCCAGCAGCTTAGTGCGGACAGGGGACGAGCAGTACTTC. Translated: CASSLVRTGDEQYF. Looking up the rest from reference TRBV11-2 and TRBJ2-7 gives the full variable domain: EAGVAQSPRYKIIEKRQSVAFWCNPISGHATLYWYQQILGQGPKLLIQFQNNGVVDDSQLPKDRFSAERLKGVDSTLKIQPAKLEDSAVYLCASSLVRTGDEQYFGPGTRLTVT.